The present T cell receptor (beta chain) was sequenced within a study of T cell repertoires in ileal Crohn's disease. Libraries were prepared by immunoSEQ multiplex PCR; TCRdb keeps only in-frame clonotypes and omits some of them. The data contain 4,500 to 6,500 clones, around nine tenths of them seen just once; the ten biggest clones take up roughly 4%. Comment on this clone: Its antigen is currently unknown.

This CDR3 has 14 amino acids. V was clipped by 3 bases and J by 4 bases, with 12 bases between them. Germline loops: CDR1 MNHNS, CDR2 SASEGT. Study conclusions and caveats: High-frequency clones were more common in sorted CD8 than CD4 cells.

Time point here: proximal margin of the surgical specimen (macroscopically non-inflamed). The receptor was derived from an adult with Crohn's disease. The sequencing sample was made of ileal tissue. This rearrangement joins TRBV6-1 to TRBJ1-1, with TRBD1 as a possible D gene (5 bases). The CDR3 region has the DNA TGTGCCAGCAGTGAGAAGGGGAGCGGCACTGAAGCTTTCTTT. It encodes CASSEKGSGTEAFF.